This T cell receptor beta chain was sequenced during a study of cytotoxic CD8 clonotypes in ibrutinib-treated CLL. The sequencing depth, 1 in 200,000 to 1 in 1 million T cells, was the target. TCRdb keeps only in-frame clones here, not all; method: immunoSEQ multiplex PCR. The sample yields fewer than 25,000 clones, just under 80% seen once. The V and J ends lost 5 bases and 3 bases, in that order; junction bases with no gene match: 5. Per the germline V gene, CDR1 is MNHNY and CDR2 is SVGAGI (reference sequence). The CDR3 is made up of 16 amino acids. This chain connects TRBV6-6 to TRBJ2-1; 12 bases are a match to TRBD2. This receptor was taken from a human donor with chronic lymphocytic leukemia. The sample consisted of PBMCs, taken before ibrutinib treatment. CDR3: CASSQLAGGNYNEQFF. The CDR3 DNA is TGTGCCAGCAGTCAACTAGCGGGAGGTAACTACAATGAGCAGTTCTTC.